A single sample gave rise to the 3 T cell receptor beta chains below, sequenced in a study of lymphopenia after photon versus proton radiotherapy. Produced via immunoSEQ multiplex PCR; TCRdb's table is partial and in-frame only. The data show some 15,000 clones, with 82% seen just once and 27% held by the top ten. The starting material was peripheral blood, obtained from a patient treated with photon-based radiotherapy. The receptors here all came from a man aged 50-59 years with gastric cancer.

J is TRBJ1-6 and V is TRBV4-1, with D perhaps matching TRBD1 (6 bases). The CDR3 sequence is 19 residues long. V lost 0 bases and J 4 bases, leaving 19 bases between the germline ends. Germline V CDR1 and CDR2: MGHRA, YSYEKL. Written as DNA, the CDR3 is TGCGCCAGCAGCCAAGAAAGTGCGGGGGCGACCTCTTATAATTCACCCCTCCACTTT. Protein sequence: CASSQESAGATSYNSPLHF.

This clone was found once. This chain joins TRBV5-6 and TRBJ1-5; no reliable D call. CDR1 and CDR2 from the germline V gene are SGHDT and YYEEEE. Trimming cost V 4 bases and J 3 bases, with 5 bases left between them. The CDR3 extends over 12 amino acids. The CDR3 reads CASSGPNQPQHF. Written as DNA, the CDR3 is TGTGCCAGCAGCGGCCCCAATCAGCCCCAGCATTTT.

The chain links TRBV11-2 to TRBJ2-6; D is unresolved. V shed 3 bases and J shed 4 bases, with 7 bases lying between them. The CDR3 loop spans 14 amino acids. Per germline, CDR1 SGHAT and CDR2 FQNNGV. The CDR3 nucleotides read TGTGCCAGCAGCTTGGGGTACGGGGCCAACGTCCTGACTTTC. Protein sequence: CASSLGYGANVLTF.